The clone carrying this T cell receptor (beta chain) was detected many times. Researchers amplified the TCR beta CDR3 regions from RNA transcripts. Initially, a first-round RT-PCR of the TCR CDR3 employed the HTBI primer set. MiXCR, applied by TCRdb to the multiplex PCR reads, yields one record per CDR3 protein. This sample has 90,000 to 120,000 distinct CDR3 sequences; 16% occur once, and the top ten carry about 45%. The diagnoses drew upon clinical symptoms, serum thyroxine and TRAb, thyroid ultrasound and orbital computed tomography. The source of the sample is a study of T cells in Graves' hyperthyroidism and ophthalmopathy. Trimming left V 3 bases short and J 1 base short, with 3 bases between. The CDR3 has 12 amino acids.

Sequences were obtained from blood. The chain joins TRBV12-3 or TRBV12-4 to TRBJ1-1; no reliable D call. The TCR originated in a woman aged 45-65 years with Graves' hyperthyroidism. CDR3 nucleotides: TGTGCCAGCAGTTTCTCGAACACTGAAGCTTTCTTT. Protein: CASSFSNTEAFF.